The 26 T cell receptor beta chains below all came from one sample that was sequenced in a study of T cell responses to AZD1222 COVID-19 vaccine. Clones were sequenced by immunoSEQ multiplex PCR, and TCRdb holds only the in-frame ones, with some missing. The sample gives approximately 150,000 clones, around nine tenths of which show up once; about 1.6% is in the top ten. Sequencing was performed on peripheral blood, taken on day 0 of AZD1222 vaccination. These receptors were taken from an adult in good health.

The rearrangement links TRBV7-2 to TRBJ2-7, with 7 bases lining up with TRBD1. The CDR3 totals 17 residues. CDR1 is SGHTA, CDR2 FQGNSA, per germline. Losses at the gene ends were 1 base for V and 4 bases for J; bases not matched to a gene: 13. The CDR3 coding sequence is TGTGCCAGCAGCTTAGTAGGGGGCCTAGGACCCCTTTACGAGCAGTACTTC. The encoded protein is CASSLVGGLGPLYEQYF.

The chain's CDR3 is CASSPAYGSEAFF. The CDR3 DNA sequence: TGTGCCAGCAGCCCCGCCTACGGGTCTGAAGCTTTCTTT. V usage is TRBV7-9 and J usage is TRBJ1-1; D uncertain. The germline gives CDR1 SEHNR, CDR2 FQNEAQ (reference sequence). Between the trimmed V and J ends, which lost 5 bases and 6 bases, there was a span of 13 bases. The CDR3 length is 13 residues. The full variable domain, its missing parts supplied by reference TRBV7-9 and TRBJ1-1, is DTGVSQNPRHKITKRGQNVTFRCDPISEHNRLYWYRQTLGQGPEFLTYFQNEAQLEKSRLLSDRFSAERPKGSFSTLEIQRTEQGDSAMYLCASSPAYGSEAFFGQGTRLTVV.

J is TRBJ1-5 and V is TRBV2; perhaps TRBD1 as D (6 bases). V was trimmed by 4 bases and J by 5 bases, leaving 9 bases between them. Germline values: CDR1 SNHLY, CDR2 FYNNEI. The CDR3 sequence is 13 residues long. CDR3 loop: CASSGTDYQPQHF. CDR3 sequence (DNA): TGTGCCAGCAGTGGGACAGATTATCAGCCCCAGCATTTT.

The CDR3 loop reads CASSQGQAPRGNEKLFF. The CDR3 bases are TGTGCCAGCAGCCAAGGCCAGGCTCCAAGGGGTAATGAAAAACTGTTTTTT. The J gene is TRBJ1-4, the V gene TRBV14; D is possibly TRBD1 (5 bases). V was pared by 1 base and J by 4 bases, with 16 bases between. This CDR3 spans 17 amino acids. From germline, CDR1 is SGHDN and CDR2 FVKESK.

The V and J genes are TRBV5-1 and TRBJ1-5; D may be TRBD1 (6 bases). Trimming pared 5 bases from V and 2 bases from J, leaving 11 bases between. CDR1 SGHRS and CDR2 YFSETQ come from the germline V gene. The length of the CDR3 is 14 residues. CDR3 amino acids: CASSPGARNQPQHF. Here the CDR3 DNA reads TGCGCCAGCAGTCCAGGGGCGCGCAATCAGCCCCAGCATTTT.

The DNA for the CDR3 is TGCGCCAGCAGCCCGGGGACAGGTGGACCCTACAATGAGCAGTTCTTC. The encoded protein is CASSPGTGGPYNEQFF. This chain links TRBV5-1 with TRBJ2-1, with 8 positions matching TRBD1. Unmatched junction bases numbered 8, after V lost 4 bases and J lost 2 bases. Per the germline V gene, CDR1 is SGHRS and CDR2 is YFSETQ. This CDR3 spans 16 amino acids.

The chain combines TRBV12-3 or TRBV12-4 with TRBJ2-7; D is uncertain. The V end was cut by 5 bases, the J end by 1 base, with 9 bases between. This CDR3 is built from 13 residues. DNA of the CDR3: TGTGCCAGCAGTCCTGACGGTTCCTACGAGCAGTACTTC. It is translated as CASSPDGSYEQYF.

V and J are TRBV7-8 and TRBJ2-1, with D possibly matching TRBD1 (6 bases). Germline CDR1 and CDR2: SGHVS and FQNEAQ. Trimming removed 3 bases from V and 5 bases from J, with 23 bases in between. The CDR3 is 18 residues long. CDR3 protein: CASSLATGRWATHNEQFF. The CDR3 DNA is TGTGCCAGCAGCTTGGCCACAGGGCGCTGGGCTACACACAATGAGCAGTTCTTC.

The chain employs TRBV6-5 and TRBJ1-5; TRBD1 aligns across 9 bases. This CDR3 is 14 amino acids long. V was pared by 6 bases and J by 6 bases, with 6 bases of the junction left unmatched. CDR1 and CDR2 (germline): MNHEY, SVGAGI. The DNA for the CDR3 is TGTGCCAGCAGCCCAGGGACAGGGAGTCAGCCCCAGCATTTT. It encodes CASSPGTGSQPQHF.

The chain uses TRBV7-2 and TRBJ2-3; perhaps TRBD2 as D (7 bases). V shed 5 bases and J shed 1 base, with 13 bases lying between them. From germline, CDR1 is SGHTA and CDR2 FQGNSA. This CDR3 contains 15 residues. CDR3 amino acids: CASSPGGPGTDTQYF. The CDR3, as DNA: TGTGCCAGCAGCCCCGGGGGGCCCGGCACAGATACGCAGTATTTT.

The chain employs TRBV18 and TRBJ1-4; D unresolved. The CDR3 runs 12 residues. The germline V and J ends were trimmed by 5 bases and 8 bases, with 9 bases remaining between them. The V gene's germline CDR1 is KGHSH and CDR2 LQKENI. DNA for the CDR3: TGTGCCAGCTCAACGCATTCCGAAAAACTGTTTTTT. This encodes CASSTHSEKLFF.

Only a few counts were recorded for this clone. The genes are TRBV10-3 and TRBJ2-1, with 12 bases matching TRBD2. Germline loops: CDR1 ENHRY, CDR2 SYGVKD. The CDR3 covers 15 residues. Trimming at V came to 3 bases and at J to 8 bases, leaving 5 bases not matched to a gene. The CDR3 reads CAISDTSGRRDEQFF. The DNA for the CDR3 is TGTGCCATCAGTGATACTAGCGGGAGGAGGGATGAGCAGTTCTTC.

This rearrangement joins TRBV7-3 to TRBJ2-3; D perhaps matches TRBD2 (6 bases). This CDR3 is built from 16 residues. Germline CDR1 SGHTA, CDR2 FQGTGA. V lost 0 bases to trimming and J lost 6 bases, with 16 bases between them. CDR3 in DNA: TGTGCCAGCAGCTTAACCGGGACTCACCTGGGGGATACGCAGTATTTT. Protein product: CASSLTGTHLGDTQYF.

The rearrangement links TRBV28 to TRBJ2-4, with 7 bases identical to TRBD2. Trimming took 4 bases from V and 6 from J; bases not matched to a gene: 6. Germline lookup yields CDR1 MDHEN and CDR2 SYDVKM. The CDR3 runs 14 residues. DNA for the CDR3: TGTGCCAGCAGTTCCCAGGGAGGGAGAAACATTCAGTACTTC. Its protein product is CASSSQGGRNIQYF.

The gene calls are TRBV10-1 and TRBJ2-3; tentative D call: TRBD2 (7 bases). The germline CDR1 and CDR2 sequences are WNHNN and SYGVQD (reference sequence). V gave up 0 bases and J gave up 5 bases, with 12 bases separating them. The CDR3 consists of 15 residues. CDR3 in DNA: TGCGCCAGCAGTGAGTCCGGGGGGCAAGGAGATACGCAGTATTTT. Residues: CASSESGGQGDTQYF.

J is TRBJ1-1 and V is TRBV14; D might be TRBD1 (5 bases). Between the trimmed V and J ends, which lost 4 bases and 0 bases, there was a span of 18 bases. From germline, CDR1 is SGHDN and CDR2 FVKESK. The CDR3 is 17 amino acids. CDR3 in amino acids: CASSRGQIMTMNTEAFF. CDR3 nucleotides: TGTGCCAGCAGCCGAGGACAAATTATGACCATGAACACTGAAGCTTTCTTT.

This chain's CDR3 is CAWSVGWANVLTF. CDR3 in DNA: TGTGCCTGGAGTGTCGGGTGGGCCAACGTCCTGACTTTC. This chain connects TRBV30 to TRBJ2-6; D call uncertain. Trimming stripped 0 bases from V and 5 bases from J, with 5 bases between. The CDR3 is made up of 13 amino acids. The germline gives CDR1 GTSNPN, CDR2 SVGIG (reference sequence).

The rearrangement links TRBV16 to TRBJ1-2, with unresolved D. V lost 0 bases and J lost 3, with 2 bases in between. Germline CDR1 is KGHSY and CDR2 is FQNENV. CDR3 length: 12 residues. CDR3: CASSQSHYGYTF. CDR3 bases: TGTGCCAGCAGCCAATCGCACTATGGCTACACCTTC.

This CDR3 reads CASSRGGSIAEQYF. The CDR3 bases are TGTGCCAGCAGTCGAGGCGGGAGCATTGCCGAGCAGTACTTC. The chain joins TRBV2 to TRBJ2-7; 7 nucleotides agree with TRBD2. Germline values: CDR1 SNHLY, CDR2 FYNNEI. This CDR3 spans 14 amino acids. Unmatched junction bases numbered 10, after V lost 5 bases and J lost 6 bases.

Only one count was recorded for this clone. The CDR3: CASRPPGNSGNTIYF. DNA of the CDR3: TGTGCCAGCAGGCCGCCAGGGAACTCTGGAAACACCATATATTTT. This rearrangement joins TRBV3-1 (or the pseudogene TRBV3-2) to TRBJ1-3, with D perhaps TRBD1 (5 bases). Trimming shortened V by 6 bases and J by 0 bases, and 12 bases separated the two germline ends. This CDR3 has 15 residues. The germline V gene has CDR1 LGHDT and CDR2 YNNKEL (reference sequence).

V is TRBV19 and J is TRBJ2-7, with 8 bases aligning to TRBD2. The CDR3 is 14 amino acids. V lost 4 bases, J lost 6 bases, and 8 bases stayed unmatched. CDR1 and CDR2 from the germline V gene are LNHDA and SQIVND (reference sequence). The CDR3 nucleotides read TGTGCCAGTAGTAGAGGGCGGGAGGAGGGCGAGCAGTACTTC. It translates to CASSRGREEGEQYF.

The chain joins TRBV21-1 to TRBJ2-7; the table gives TRBD1 as D, unverified against the DNA. TRBV21-1 is a pseudogene segment. The CDR3 sequence is 15 residues long. In nucleotides, the CDR3 is TGTGCCAGCAGCCCGACGGGGCAGGGGACCCACGAGCAGTACTTC. Translating it yields CASSPTGQGTHEQYF.

This clone has a single count. The rearrangement links TRBV19 to TRBJ2-1, with D unresolved. Germline assignment: CDR1 LNHDA and CDR2 SQIVND (reference sequence). This CDR3 is built from 13 residues. The germline V and J ends were trimmed by 5 bases and 7 bases, with 12 bases remaining between them. The CDR3 nucleotides read TGTGCCAGTAGTGTGCTGGCAGTGAATGAGCAGTTCTTC. Encoded protein: CASSVLAVNEQFF.

This clone was seen once. The V call is TRBV4-2, the J call TRBJ1-2; 12 bases map to TRBD1. The CDR3 is made up of 16 amino acids. With V trimmed by 4 bases and J by 4 bases, 7 bases remained unmatched. CDR1 and CDR2 from the germline V gene are LGHNA and YNFKEQ. The CDR3 loop reads CASSRDRGRELYGYTF. The CDR3 DNA is TGTGCCAGCAGCCGGGACAGGGGGCGTGAACTCTATGGCTACACCTTC.

The chain carries TRBV6-5 and TRBJ2-1, with D unclear. CDR1 is MNHEY, CDR2 SVGAGI, per germline. The CDR3 runs 14 residues. The V and J ends lost 0 bases and 7 bases respectively, with 10 bases between them. CDR3 nucleotides: TGTGCCAGCAGTTACTCGACACCCGGGAATGAGCAGTTCTTC. Amino acid sequence: CASSYSTPGNEQFF.

V and J are TRBV25-1 and TRBJ1-6; D may be TRBD1 (5 bases). The CDR3 covers 16 residues. The ends were cut back, 4 bases at V and 6 bases at J, with 16 bases in the middle. The germline gives CDR1 MGHDK, CDR2 SYGVNS. This CDR3 is CASSALEGTLNSPLHF. CDR3 in DNA: TGTGCCAGCAGTGCCTTAGAAGGGACCCTTAATTCACCCCTCCACTTT.